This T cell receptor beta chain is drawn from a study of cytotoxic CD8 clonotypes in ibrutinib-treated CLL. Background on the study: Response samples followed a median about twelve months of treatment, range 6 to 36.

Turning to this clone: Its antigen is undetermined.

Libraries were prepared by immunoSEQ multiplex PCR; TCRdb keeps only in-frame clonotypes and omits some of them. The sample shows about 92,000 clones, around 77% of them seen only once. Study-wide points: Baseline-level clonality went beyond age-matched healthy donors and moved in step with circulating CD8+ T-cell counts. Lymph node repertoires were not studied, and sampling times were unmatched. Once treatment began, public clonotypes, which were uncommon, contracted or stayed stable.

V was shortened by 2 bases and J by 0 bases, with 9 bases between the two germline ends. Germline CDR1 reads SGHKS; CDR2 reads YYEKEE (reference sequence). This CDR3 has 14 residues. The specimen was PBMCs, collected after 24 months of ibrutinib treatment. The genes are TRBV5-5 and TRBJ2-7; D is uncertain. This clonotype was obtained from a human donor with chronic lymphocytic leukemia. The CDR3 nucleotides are TGTGCCAGCAGCTTTAGGCAGGCCTCCTACGAGCAGTACTTC. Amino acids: CASSFRQASYEQYF.